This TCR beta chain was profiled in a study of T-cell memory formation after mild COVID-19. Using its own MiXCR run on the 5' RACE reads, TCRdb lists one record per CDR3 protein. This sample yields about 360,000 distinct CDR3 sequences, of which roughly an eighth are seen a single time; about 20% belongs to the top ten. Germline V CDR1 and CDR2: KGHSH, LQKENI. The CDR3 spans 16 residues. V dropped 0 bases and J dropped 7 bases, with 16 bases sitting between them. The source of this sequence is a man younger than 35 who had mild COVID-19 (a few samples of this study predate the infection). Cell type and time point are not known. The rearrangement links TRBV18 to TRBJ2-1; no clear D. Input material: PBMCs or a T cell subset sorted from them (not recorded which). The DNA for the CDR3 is TGTGCCAGCTCACCACCTAGGGTAGGTAGGCCGAATGAGCAGTTCTTC. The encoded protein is CASSPPRVGRPNEQFF. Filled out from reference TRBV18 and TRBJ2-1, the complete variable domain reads NAGVMQNPRHLVRRRGQEARLRCSPMKGHSHVYWYRQLPEEGLKFMVYLQKENIIDESGMPKERFSAEFPKEGPSILRIQQVVRGDSAAYFCASSPPRVGRPNEQFFGPGTRLTVL.